This TCR beta chain originates from a study of radiotherapy plus CTLA-4 blockade in lung cancer. Study summary: An objective response was seen in 15% to 20% of patients, and disease control in more than 25%.

CTLA-4 blockade with ipilimumab, together with focal radiation, was given to patients with chemo-refractory metastatic non-small-cell lung cancer. Overall study findings and caveats: Interferon-beta and early blood T cell clone dynamics reportedly predicted response best. Tumor-origin TCR clones grew in blood after radiotherapy plus ipilimumab.

The length of the CDR3 is 10 residues. Germline lookup yields CDR1 DFQATT and CDR2 SNEGSKA (reference sequence). Trimming stripped 4 bases from V and 3 bases from J, with 1 base between. As for this clone: The antigen remains unidentified.

Method: immunoSEQ multiplex PCR; TCRdb's copy keeps in-frame clones and lacks some. Of around 110,000 clones in the sample, approximately 77% were seen once. This specimen was peripheral blood, taken from a patient treated with radiotherapy plus ipilimumab. This chain links TRBV20-1 with TRBJ2-1; D is unresolved. The sequence was obtained from a human donor with non-small cell lung cancer that progressed on radiotherapy plus ipilimumab. Some clones in this sample may be carry-over from other donors' samples. In DNA form, the CDR3 reads TGCAGTGCTAACTACAATGAGCAGTTCTTC. It is translated as CSANYNEQFF.